The subject of this entry is one T cell receptor (beta chain). The antigen is unknown. The sample is drawn from a study of cytomegalovirus exposure and HLA in healthy donors. Study-wide results and limits: Reported findings show TCR beta sequences accurately forecast HLA-A and HLA-B alleles in most subjects.

This CDR3 is built from 15 residues. The ends were cut back, 5 bases at V and 4 bases at J, with 17 bases in the middle. CDR1 and CDR2 (germline): SGHAT, FQNNGV. PCR amplification relied on 60 Vbeta primers (plus 13 Jbeta primers). Repertoires were generated with immunoSEQ multiplex PCR, while TCRdb's copy carries only in-frame clones and drops some. This sample has about 100,000 clones, with approximately 82% found just once. This sequence originates from a young woman in good health and CMV-seronegative. Sequencing was carried out using PBMCs. The V gene is TRBV11-2, the J gene TRBJ2-5, with D perhaps TRBD1 (5 bases). CDR3 residues: CASSPAVARGETQYF. CDR3 sequence (DNA): TGTGCCAGCAGCCCCGCCGTCGCTAGGGGAGAGACCCAGTACTTC.